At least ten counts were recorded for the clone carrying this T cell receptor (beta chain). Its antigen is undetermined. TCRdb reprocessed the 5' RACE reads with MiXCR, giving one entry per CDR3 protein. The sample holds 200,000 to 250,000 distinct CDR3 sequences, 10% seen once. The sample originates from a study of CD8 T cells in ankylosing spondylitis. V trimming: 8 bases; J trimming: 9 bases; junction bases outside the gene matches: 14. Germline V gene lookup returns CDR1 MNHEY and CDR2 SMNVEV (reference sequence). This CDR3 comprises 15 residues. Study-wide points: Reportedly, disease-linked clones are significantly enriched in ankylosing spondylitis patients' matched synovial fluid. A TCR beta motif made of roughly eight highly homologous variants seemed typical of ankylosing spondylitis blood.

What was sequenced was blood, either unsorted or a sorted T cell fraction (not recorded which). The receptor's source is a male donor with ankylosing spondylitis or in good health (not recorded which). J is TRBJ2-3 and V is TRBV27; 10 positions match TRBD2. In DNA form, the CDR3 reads TGTGCCAGCGACCAGTCTAGCGGGGGCTGGAGGACGCAGTATTTT. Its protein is CASDQSSGGWRTQYF.